This record concerns one T cell receptor (beta chain) sequence. This clone was seen a handful of times. Its target antigen remains unknown. No much larger clonotype is one base removed from it; base qualities were not supplied. Each collaborating institution followed its own protocols to collect whole blood in K2EDTA tubes. Collaborator samples were shipped for TCRbeta analysis as frozen whole blood, isolated PBMCs, or DNA extracted from either sample type. Relative to germline, V is 0 bases shorter and J is 1 base shorter, with 6 bases between their ends. In the germline V gene, CDR1 corresponds to MNHEY and CDR2 to SVGAGI. The CDR3 holds 14 amino acids from the cysteine to the phenylalanine. Only CDR3 DNA is held: 42 bases, read in frame from base 1. The data were taken from a study of blood T cell repertoires in COVID-19 (TCRdb year 2020). About the investigation overall: Samples covering the acute and convalescent phases of COVID-19 were provided by collaborators in the United States, Italy and Spain. Samples were obtained from the ongoing ImmuneRACE study (first 160 participants) and from over 1,000 subjects provided by 6 global collaborators. The prospective study material was composed of cDNA or gDNA derived from T cells, B-cell-depleted T cells, or PBMCs. The dataset comprised deeply sampled blood TCRbeta repertoires from subjects exposed to, actively infected with, or recovered from COVID-19. A freely available public database, intended as a resource for researchers studying the immune response to SARS-CoV-2, is where the repertoires were released. Where available, HLA class I and class II types were taken from metadata supplied by the sample provider and were not determined by assay-based typing. A de-identified subject ID, COVID-19 status, age in years and sex were almost always included in the sample metadata.

Study-level results and caveats: The quantity of clinical and demographic metadata differed by source and by participant and was supplied without curation.

TCRbeta CDR3 regions were amplified from genomic DNA by means of the immunoSEQ Assay, a bias-controlled multiplex PCR. On the study's bioinformatics: The number of nucleated cells in each sample was estimated from the amplification of reference gene primers within the assay. To quantify the absolute abundance of each unique TCRbeta CDR3 rearrangement, sequence reads were collapsed and filtered. For each sample, productive Simpson clonality was calculated by taking the square root of Simpson's diversity index across productive rearrangements. This is the immuneACCESS table as TCRdb keeps it, with only in-frame sequences that have V and J called. A part of the clones is gone; compared with another copy, unresolved V genes explain less than half, and the rest is unexplained. D and trimming come from the DNA, and the V and J calls and clone size come from that table. Within this sample are about 220,000 clones, with around 82% of them counted one time only. The ten most abundant clones make up approximately 4% of the sample.

Sequenced sample: peripheral blood. The clonotype comes from a woman of 80 years or more with acute or convalescent COVID-19. The rearranged chain carries TRBV6-5 and TRBJ2-5; 5 matching bases give a weak D call of TRBD1. CDR3 region: CASSYSTGQETQYF. The sequenced DNA is TGTGCCAGCAGTTACTCAACAGGCCAAGAGACCCAGTACTTC.